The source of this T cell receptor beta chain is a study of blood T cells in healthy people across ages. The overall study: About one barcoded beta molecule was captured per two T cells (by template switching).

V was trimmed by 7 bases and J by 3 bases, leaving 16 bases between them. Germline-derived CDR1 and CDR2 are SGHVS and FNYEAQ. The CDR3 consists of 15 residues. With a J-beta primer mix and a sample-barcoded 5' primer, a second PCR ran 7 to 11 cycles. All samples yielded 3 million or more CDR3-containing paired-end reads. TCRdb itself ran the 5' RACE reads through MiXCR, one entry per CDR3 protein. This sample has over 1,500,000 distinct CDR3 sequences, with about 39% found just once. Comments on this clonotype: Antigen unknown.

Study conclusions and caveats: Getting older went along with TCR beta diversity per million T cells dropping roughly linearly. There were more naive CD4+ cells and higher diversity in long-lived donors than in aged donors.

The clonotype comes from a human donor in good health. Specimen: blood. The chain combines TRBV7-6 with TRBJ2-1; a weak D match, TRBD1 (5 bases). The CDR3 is CASTPQGPYYNEQFF. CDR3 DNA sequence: TGTGCCAGCACCCCCCAGGGCCCCTACTACAATGAGCAGTTCTTC.